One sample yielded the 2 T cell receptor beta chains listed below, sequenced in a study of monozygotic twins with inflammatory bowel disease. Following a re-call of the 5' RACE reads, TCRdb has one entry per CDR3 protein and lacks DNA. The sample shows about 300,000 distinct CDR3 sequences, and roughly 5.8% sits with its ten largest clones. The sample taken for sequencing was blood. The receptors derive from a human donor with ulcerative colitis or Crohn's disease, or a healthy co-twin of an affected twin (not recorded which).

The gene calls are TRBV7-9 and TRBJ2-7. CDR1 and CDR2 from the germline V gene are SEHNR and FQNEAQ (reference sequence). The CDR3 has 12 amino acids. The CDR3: CASSFYAYEQYF.

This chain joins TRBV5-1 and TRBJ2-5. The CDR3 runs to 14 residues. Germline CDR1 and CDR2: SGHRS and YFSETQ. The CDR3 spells CASSAYSSQETQYF.